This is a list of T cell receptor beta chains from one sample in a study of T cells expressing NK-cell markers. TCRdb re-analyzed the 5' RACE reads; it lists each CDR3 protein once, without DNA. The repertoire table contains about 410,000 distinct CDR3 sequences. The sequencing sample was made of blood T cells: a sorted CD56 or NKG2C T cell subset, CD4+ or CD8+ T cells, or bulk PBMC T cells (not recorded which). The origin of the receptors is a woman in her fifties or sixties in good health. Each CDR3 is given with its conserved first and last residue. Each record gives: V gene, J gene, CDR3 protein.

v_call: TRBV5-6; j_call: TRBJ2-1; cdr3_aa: CASSQLNTHEQFF
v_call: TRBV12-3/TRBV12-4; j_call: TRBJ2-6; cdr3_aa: CASSLLGQGTNVLTF
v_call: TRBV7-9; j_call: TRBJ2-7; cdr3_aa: CASIKDFSGRDHEQYF
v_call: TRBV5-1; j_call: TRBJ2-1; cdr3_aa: CASSPGTLSEQFF
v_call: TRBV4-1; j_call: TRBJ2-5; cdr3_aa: CASSLSRGQETQYF
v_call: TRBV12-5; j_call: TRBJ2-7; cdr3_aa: CASGAGGDYEQYF
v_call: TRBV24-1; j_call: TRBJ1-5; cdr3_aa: CATSDRGDRNQPQHF
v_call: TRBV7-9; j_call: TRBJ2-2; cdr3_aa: CASSFSGGPNTGELFF
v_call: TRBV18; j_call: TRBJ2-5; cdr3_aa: CASSPPSLSETQYF
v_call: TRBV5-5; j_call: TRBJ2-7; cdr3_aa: CASSLVGTGLDYF
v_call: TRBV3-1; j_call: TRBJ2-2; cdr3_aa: CASSQAIPRAGGIGELFF
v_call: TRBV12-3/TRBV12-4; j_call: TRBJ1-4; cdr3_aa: CASSLDSWQGVEKLFF
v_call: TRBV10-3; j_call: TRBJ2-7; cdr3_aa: CAISAAGFSYEQYF
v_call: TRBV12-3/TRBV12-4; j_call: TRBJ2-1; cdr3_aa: CASSVQEVAKGYNEQFF
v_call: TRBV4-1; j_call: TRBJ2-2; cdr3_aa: CASSPDRRTGGELFF
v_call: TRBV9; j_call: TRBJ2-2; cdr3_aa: CASSETAGGRIGELFF
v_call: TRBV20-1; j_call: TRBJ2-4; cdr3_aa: CSAGDSSKNIQYF
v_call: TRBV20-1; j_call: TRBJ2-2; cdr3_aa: CSARPPSGTGSGELFF